This T cell receptor (beta chain) was sequenced in a study of blood T cell repertoires in COVID-19. Only in-frame clones appear in the TCRdb table, and some are missing; sequencing was by immunoSEQ multiplex PCR. In the table there are roughly 120,000 clones, about two thirds of which are singletons. V gave up 3 bases and J gave up 2 bases; unmatched junction bases: 3. The CDR3 is made up of 15 amino acids. The germline V gene encodes CDR1 KGHSH and CDR2 LQKENI. The sequence came from a human donor with acute or convalescent COVID-19. The donor label of this sample is uncertain. The chain uses TRBV18 and TRBJ2-7; 11 nucleotides agree with TRBD1. Sequences were obtained from peripheral blood. In DNA form, the CDR3 reads TGTGCCAGCTCACCTCCGGGACAGGGGGCCTACGAGCAGTACTTC. Its protein product is CASSPPGQGAYEQYF.